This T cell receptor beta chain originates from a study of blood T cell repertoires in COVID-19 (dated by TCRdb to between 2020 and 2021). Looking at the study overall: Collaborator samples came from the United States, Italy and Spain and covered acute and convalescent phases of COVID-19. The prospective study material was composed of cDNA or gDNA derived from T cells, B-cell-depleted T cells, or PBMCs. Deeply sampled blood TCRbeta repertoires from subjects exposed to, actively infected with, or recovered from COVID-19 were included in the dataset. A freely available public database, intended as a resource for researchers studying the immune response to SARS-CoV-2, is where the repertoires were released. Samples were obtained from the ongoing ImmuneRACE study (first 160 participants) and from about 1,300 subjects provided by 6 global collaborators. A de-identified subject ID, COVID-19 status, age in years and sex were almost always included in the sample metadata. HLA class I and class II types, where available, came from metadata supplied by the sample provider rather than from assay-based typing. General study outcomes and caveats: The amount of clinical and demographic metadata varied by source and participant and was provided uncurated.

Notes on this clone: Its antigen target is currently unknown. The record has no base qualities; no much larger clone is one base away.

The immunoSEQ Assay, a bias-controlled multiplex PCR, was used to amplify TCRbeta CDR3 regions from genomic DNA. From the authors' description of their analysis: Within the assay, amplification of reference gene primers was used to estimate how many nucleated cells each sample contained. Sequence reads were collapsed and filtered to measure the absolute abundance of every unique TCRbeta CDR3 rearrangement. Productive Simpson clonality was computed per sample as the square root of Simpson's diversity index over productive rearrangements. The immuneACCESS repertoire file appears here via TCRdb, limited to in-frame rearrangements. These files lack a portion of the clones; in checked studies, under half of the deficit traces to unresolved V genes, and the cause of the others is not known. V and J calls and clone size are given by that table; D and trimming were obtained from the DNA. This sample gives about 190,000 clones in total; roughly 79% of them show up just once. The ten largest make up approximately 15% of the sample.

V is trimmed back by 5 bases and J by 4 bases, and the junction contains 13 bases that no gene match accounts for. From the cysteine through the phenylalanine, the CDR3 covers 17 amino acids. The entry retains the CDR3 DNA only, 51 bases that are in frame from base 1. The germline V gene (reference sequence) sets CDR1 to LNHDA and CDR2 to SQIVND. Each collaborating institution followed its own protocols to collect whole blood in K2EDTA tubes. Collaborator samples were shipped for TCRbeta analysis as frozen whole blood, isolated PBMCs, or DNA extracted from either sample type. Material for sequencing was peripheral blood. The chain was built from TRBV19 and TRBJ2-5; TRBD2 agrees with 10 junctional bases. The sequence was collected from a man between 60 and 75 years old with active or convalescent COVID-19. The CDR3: CASSVVGLALEVETQYF. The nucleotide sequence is TGTGCCAGTAGTGTTGTGGGACTAGCGTTGGAGGTAGAGACCCAGTACTTC.